This T cell receptor beta chain was captured by sequencing in a study of response to subunit inactivated influenza vaccine. This CDR3 has 17 residues. Per the germline V gene, CDR1 is LGHNA and CDR2 is YSLEER. Trimming left V 0 bases short and J 4 bases short, with 13 bases between. Findings of the study overall: Researchers suggested that each seasonal influenza vaccination recruits few new T cells.

Turning to this clonotype: The antigen is unknown.

A single record per CDR3 protein comes from TCRdb applying MiXCR to the RT-PCR reads. The sample carries hundreds of thousands of distinct CDR3 sequences, about 18% recorded once. The sequencing used PBMCs from blood, collected roughly 5 days after vaccination. The TCR sequence derives from a man aged 50 to 60 who received an inactivated influenza vaccine. This chain joins TRBV4-3 and TRBJ2-6, with D maybe TRBD1 (6 bases). The CDR3 DNA sequence: TGCGCCAGCAGCCAAGATCAAAGGGGGACCGGGGCCAACGTCCTGACTTTC. It specifies CASSQDQRGTGANVLTF.